This is a list of T cell receptor beta chains from one sample in a study of cytomegalovirus exposure and HLA in healthy donors. Assay: immunoSEQ multiplex PCR; the TCRdb copy retains only in-frame clones and omits some. The sample has roughly 130,000 clones, under 90% seen once; the top ten hold 4%. The sequencing sample was made of PBMCs. Every receptor here comes from a woman in her thirties or forties in good health and CMV-seronegative. CDR3s leave out the opening cysteine and the closing phenylalanine or tryptophan. Fields, in order: V gene, J gene, CDR3 protein.

TRBV4-1	TRBJ2-7	ASSLHETTSSYEQY
TRBV18	TRBJ2-7	ASSTRIGGSGTNSYEQY
TRBV4-3	TRBJ2-3	ASSQDLVGYTQY
TRBV4-2	TRBJ1-4	ASSQESGTGGEKLF
TRBV7-2	TRBJ2-5	ASSWGSGTGEAQY
TRBV6-1	TRBJ1-1	ASSEARNTEAF
TRBV7-6	TRBJ1-6	ASSPEQNSPLH
TRBV9	TRBJ2-5	ASSVVPQGGRETQY
TRBV9	TRBJ1-6	ASSPEGGRGSPLH
TRBV9	TRBJ2-1	ASSVGTSGNEQF
TRBV7-2	TRBJ2-7	ASSLAVIRGGGGEQY
TRBV7-2	TRBJ2-3	ASSFSFAGGRRTDTQY
TRBV5-1	TRBJ1-2	ASSLGTIPLGGGYT
TRBV2	TRBJ1-1	ASRETGHEAF
TRBV7-2	TRBJ2-4	ASSHRGQGREAKNIQY
TRBV19	TRBJ2-1	ASSKPPWAGGLGNEQF
TRBV7-6	TRBJ2-1	ASSHRDGYNEQF
TRBV7-9	TRBJ1-4	ASSSPDRGRFEKLF
TRBV5-1	TRBJ1-6	ASSLQGENSPLH
TRBV7-8	TRBJ2-5	ASRGQFQETQY
TRBV6-6	TRBJ1-2	ASRDYRGESNYGYP
TRBV13	TRBJ2-7	ASSNSRLAGGQEQY
TRBV4-1	TRBJ2-4	ASSHLPGTSPVAKNIQY
TRBV7-8	TRBJ2-1	ASSLGTSGRGYNEQF
TRBV5-1	TRBJ2-5	ASSPGPGQGETQY
TRBV19	TRBJ2-1	ASSPTTGAPLNEQF
TRBV6-5	TRBJ1-5	ASSPVGLSNQPQH
TRBV5-1	TRBJ1-3	ASSLDTTLKGNTIY
TRBV2	TRBJ1-4	ASSGGYRGNEKLF
TRBV7-9	TRBJ1-2	ASSSNRNRGDYGYT
TRBV5-6	TRBJ1-2	ANQSGVLYGYT
TRBV19	TRBJ2-2	ASKPGQGRDTGELF
TRBV5-1	TRBJ2-7	ASSLGAGTYEQY
TRBV4-2	TRBJ1-6	ASSQGQGTMDSPLH
TRBV19	TRBJ1-5	ASRIGSGAFQPQH
TRBV2	TRBJ1-2	ASSSDKIYGYT
TRBV6-5	TRBJ1-1	ASSSGSRPTEAF
TRBV27	TRBJ2-7	ASSPMGSGSDDEQY
TRBV9	TRBJ2-2	ASSVEPLPGELF
TRBV18	TRBJ1-1	ASSRDRDLTEAF
TRBV28	TRBJ2-1	ASTLVTSGNNEQF
TRBV5-1	TRBJ2-7	ASSLSAGESHEQY
TRBV7-2	TRBJ1-2	ASSSARDYGYT
TRBV18	TRBJ1-5	ASSPRGNQPQH
TRBV5-6	TRBJ2-1	ASRDRGQVVNEQF
TRBV7-9	TRBJ2-7	ASSPGTGRVQY
TRBV7-8	TRBJ1-6	ASSLTGVGSPLH
TRBV19	TRBJ1-2	ASSFSGGTNGYT
TRBV19	TRBJ2-4	ASSAYSGLAGGGAQGNIQY